This TCR beta chain originates from a study of blood T cell repertoires in COVID-19. V was pared by 3 bases and J by 7 bases, with 9 bases of the junction left unmatched. Germline V gene data show CDR1 as DFQATT and CDR2 as SNEGSKA (reference sequence). The CDR3 loop spans 14 amino acids. The data were produced by immunoSEQ multiplex PCR, yet TCRdb's version contains in-frame clones alone and is incomplete. The sample contains 70,000 or so clones, roughly 85% of which appear only once. The chain joins TRBV20-1 to TRBJ2-5; 9 bases are a match to TRBD2. This sequence was found in an elderly woman with active or convalescent COVID-19. Sequenced input: peripheral blood. This CDR3 reads CSASLGGGAGTQYF. CDR3 nucleotide sequence: TGCAGTGCTAGTCTAGGCGGGGGGGCGGGGACCCAGTACTTC.